The following is a T cell receptor (beta chain) sequence with its context. The data were produced by immunoSEQ multiplex PCR, yet TCRdb's version contains in-frame clones alone and is incomplete. The profile shows fewer than 40,000 clones, 75% to 80% of them singletons. The data belong to a study of radiotherapy plus CTLA-4 blockade in lung cancer. This CDR3 spans 15 amino acids. Germline V CDR1 and CDR2: MDHEN, SYDVKM. The trim removed 6 bases at V and 6 bases at J, leaving 12 bases unmatched. V and J are TRBV28 and TRBJ1-2; 8 nucleotides agree with TRBD1. The source was peripheral blood, collected from a patient treated with radiotherapy plus ipilimumab. This clonotype was obtained from a human donor with non-small cell lung cancer that progressed on radiotherapy plus ipilimumab. As DNA, the CDR3 is TGTGCCAGCAGCCTTAATGACAGGGGATGGAATGGCTACACCTTC. This translates into CASSLNDRGWNGYTF.